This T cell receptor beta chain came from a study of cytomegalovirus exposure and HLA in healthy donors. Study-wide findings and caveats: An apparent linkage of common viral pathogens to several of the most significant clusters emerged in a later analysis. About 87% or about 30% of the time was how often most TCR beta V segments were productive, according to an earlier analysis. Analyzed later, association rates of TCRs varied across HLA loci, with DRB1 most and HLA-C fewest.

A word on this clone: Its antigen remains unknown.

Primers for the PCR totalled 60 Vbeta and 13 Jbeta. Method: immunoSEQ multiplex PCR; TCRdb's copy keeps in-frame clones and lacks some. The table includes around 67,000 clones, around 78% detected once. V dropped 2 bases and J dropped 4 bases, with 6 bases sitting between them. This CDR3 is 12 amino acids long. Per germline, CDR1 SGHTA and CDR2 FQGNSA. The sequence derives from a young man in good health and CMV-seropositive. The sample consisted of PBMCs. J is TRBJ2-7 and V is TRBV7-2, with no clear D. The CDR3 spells CASSLTSYEQYF. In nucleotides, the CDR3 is TGTGCCAGCAGCTTAACGAGTTACGAGCAGTACTTC. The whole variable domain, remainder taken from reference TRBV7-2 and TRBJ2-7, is GAGVSQSPSNKVTEKGKDVELRCDPISGHTALYWYRQSLGQGLEFLIYFQGNSAPDKSGLPSDRFSAERTGGSVSTLTIQRTQQEDSAVYLCASSLTSYEQYFGPGTRLTVT.